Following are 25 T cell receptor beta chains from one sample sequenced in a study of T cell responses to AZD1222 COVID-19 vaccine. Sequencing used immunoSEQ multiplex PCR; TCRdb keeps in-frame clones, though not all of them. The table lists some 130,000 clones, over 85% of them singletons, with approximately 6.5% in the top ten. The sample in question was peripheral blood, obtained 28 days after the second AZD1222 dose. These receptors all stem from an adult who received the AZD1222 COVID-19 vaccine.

In DNA, the CDR3 is TGTGCCAGCAGCTTTCGTTCGTCCTACGAGCAGTACTTC. Protein: CASSFRSSYEQYF. The chain recombines TRBV7-8 with TRBJ2-7, with D uncertain. Trimming pared 3 bases from V and 1 base from J, leaving 7 bases between. CDR3 size: 13 residues. Germline V gene sequence: CDR1 SGHVS, CDR2 FQNEAQ.

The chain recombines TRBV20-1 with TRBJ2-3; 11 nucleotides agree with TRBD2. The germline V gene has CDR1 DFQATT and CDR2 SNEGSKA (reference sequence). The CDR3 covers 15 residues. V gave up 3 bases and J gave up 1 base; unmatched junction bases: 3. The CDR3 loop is CSASKTSGGTDTQYF. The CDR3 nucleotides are TGCAGTGCTAGTAAGACTAGCGGGGGCACAGATACGCAGTATTTT.

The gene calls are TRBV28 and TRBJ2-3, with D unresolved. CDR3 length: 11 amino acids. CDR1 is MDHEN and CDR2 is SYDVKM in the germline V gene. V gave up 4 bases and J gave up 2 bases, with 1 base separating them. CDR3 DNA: TGTGCCAGCAGTTCCACAGATACGCAGTATTTT. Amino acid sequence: CASSSTDTQYF.

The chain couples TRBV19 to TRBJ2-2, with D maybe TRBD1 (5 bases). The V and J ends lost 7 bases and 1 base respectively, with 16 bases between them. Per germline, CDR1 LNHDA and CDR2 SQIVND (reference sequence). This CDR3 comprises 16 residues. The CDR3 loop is CASTTIARVNTGELFF. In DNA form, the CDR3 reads TGTGCCAGTACTACCATAGCCAGGGTGAACACCGGGGAGCTGTTTTTT.

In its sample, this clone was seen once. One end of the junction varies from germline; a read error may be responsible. CDR3 nucleotide sequence: TGCAGCGCAGCCCGGGGGTTGAATACTGAAGCTTTCTTT. It specifies CSAARGLNTEAFF. J is TRBJ1-1 and V is TRBV29-1, with a tentative D call TRBD1 (5 bases). CDR1 and CDR2 from the germline V gene are SQVTM and ANQGSEA. The CDR3 loop spans 13 amino acids.

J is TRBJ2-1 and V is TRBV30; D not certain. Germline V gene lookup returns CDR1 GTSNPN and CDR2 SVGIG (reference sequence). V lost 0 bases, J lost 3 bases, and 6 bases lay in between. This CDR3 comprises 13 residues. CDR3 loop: CAWSVGFYNEQFF. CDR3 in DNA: TGTGCCTGGAGTGTAGGGTTCTACAATGAGCAGTTCTTC.

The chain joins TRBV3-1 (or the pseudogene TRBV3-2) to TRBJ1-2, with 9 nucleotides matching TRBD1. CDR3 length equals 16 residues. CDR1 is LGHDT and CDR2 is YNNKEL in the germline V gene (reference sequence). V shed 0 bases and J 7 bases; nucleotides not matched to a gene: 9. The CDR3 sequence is CASSQEAGQGRGGYTF. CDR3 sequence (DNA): TGTGCCAGCAGCCAAGAGGCCGGACAGGGGAGAGGTGGCTACACCTTC.

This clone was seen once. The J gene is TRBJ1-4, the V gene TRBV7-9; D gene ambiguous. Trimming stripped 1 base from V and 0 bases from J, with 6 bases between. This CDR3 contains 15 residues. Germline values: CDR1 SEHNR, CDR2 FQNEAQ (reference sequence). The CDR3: CASSLVDATNEKLFF. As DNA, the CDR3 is TGTGCCAGCAGCTTAGTTGATGCAACTAATGAAAAACTGTTTTTT.

The CDR3 DNA follows: TGCAGCGTTACGGGGACAGGGGCGACCAACACTGAAGCTTTCTTT. Protein: CSVTGTGATNTEAFF. The genes are TRBV29-1 and TRBJ1-1; 10 bases agree with TRBD1. There are 15 residues in the CDR3. J gave up 2 bases and V 5 bases, and 8 bases lay outside the gene matches. Germline-derived CDR1 and CDR2 are SQVTM and ANQGSEA.

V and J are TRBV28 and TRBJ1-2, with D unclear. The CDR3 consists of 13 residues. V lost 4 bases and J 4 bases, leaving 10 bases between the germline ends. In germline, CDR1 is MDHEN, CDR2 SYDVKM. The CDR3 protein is CASSSYVSYGYTF. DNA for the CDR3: TGTGCCAGCAGTTCTTACGTCAGCTATGGCTACACCTTC.

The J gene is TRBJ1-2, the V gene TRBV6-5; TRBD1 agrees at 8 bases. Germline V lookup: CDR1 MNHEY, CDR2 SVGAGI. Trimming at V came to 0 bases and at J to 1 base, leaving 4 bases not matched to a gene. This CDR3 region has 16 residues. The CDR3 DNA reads TGTGCCAGCAGTTACTCGGGACAGGCCGGTAACTATGGCTACACCTTC. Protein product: CASSYSGQAGNYGYTF.

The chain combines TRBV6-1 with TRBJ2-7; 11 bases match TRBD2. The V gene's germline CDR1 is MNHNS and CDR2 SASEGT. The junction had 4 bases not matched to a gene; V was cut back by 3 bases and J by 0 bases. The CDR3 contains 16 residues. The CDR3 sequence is CASSDTLAGGSYEQYF. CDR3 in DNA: TGTGCCAGCAGTGACACTCTAGCGGGGGGCTCCTACGAGCAGTACTTC.

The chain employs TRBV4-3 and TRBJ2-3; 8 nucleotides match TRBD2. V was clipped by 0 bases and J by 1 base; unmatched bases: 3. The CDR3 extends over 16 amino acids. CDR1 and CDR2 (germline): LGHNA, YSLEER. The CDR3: CASSQDARGGTDTQYF. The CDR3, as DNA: TGCGCCAGCAGCCAAGATGCGCGGGGGGGCACAGATACGCAGTATTTT.

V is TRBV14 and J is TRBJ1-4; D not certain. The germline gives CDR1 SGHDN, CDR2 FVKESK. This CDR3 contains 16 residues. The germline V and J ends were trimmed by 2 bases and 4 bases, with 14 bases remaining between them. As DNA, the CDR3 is TGTGCCAGCAGCCAATCATCGGCGGCCATTAATGAAAAACTGTTTTTT. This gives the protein CASSQSSAAINEKLFF.

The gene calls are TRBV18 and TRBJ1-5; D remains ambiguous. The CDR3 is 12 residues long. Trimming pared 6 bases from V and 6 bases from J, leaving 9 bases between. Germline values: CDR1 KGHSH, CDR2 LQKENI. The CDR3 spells CASSPDRQPQHF. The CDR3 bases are TGTGCCAGCTCCCCGGATCGTCAGCCCCAGCATTTT.

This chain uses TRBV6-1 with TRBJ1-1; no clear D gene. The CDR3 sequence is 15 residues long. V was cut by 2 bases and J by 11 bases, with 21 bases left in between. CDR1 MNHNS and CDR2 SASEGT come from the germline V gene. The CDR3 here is CASSENRILRVFAFF. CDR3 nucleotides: TGTGCCAGCAGTGAAAATAGGATACTACGGGTTTTCGCTTTCTTT.

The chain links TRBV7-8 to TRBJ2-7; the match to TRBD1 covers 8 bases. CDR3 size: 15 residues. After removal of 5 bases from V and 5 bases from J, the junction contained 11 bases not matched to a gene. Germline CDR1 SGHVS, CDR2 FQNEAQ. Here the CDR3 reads CASSARTGPYDEQYF. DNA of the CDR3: TGTGCCAGCAGCGCCCGGACAGGGCCTTATGACGAGCAGTACTTC.

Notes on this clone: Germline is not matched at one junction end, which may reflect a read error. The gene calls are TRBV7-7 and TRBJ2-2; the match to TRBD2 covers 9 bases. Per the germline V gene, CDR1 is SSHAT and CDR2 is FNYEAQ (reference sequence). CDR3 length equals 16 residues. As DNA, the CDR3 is TGTGCTAGCAGCCTTCTAGCGGGGCTAAGGACCGGGGAGCTGTTTTTT. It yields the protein CASSLLAGLRTGELFF.

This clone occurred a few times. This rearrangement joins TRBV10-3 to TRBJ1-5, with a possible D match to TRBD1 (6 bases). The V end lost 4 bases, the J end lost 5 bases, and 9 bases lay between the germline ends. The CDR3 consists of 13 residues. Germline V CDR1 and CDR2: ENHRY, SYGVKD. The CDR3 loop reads CAISGQADQPQHF. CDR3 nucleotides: TGTGCCATCAGTGGACAGGCCGATCAGCCCCAGCATTTT.

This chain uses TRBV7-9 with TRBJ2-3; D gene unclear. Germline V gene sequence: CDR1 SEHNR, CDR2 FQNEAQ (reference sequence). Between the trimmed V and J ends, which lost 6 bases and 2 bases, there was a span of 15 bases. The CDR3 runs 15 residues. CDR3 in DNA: TGTGCCAGCAGACACAGCTTAATACCCACAGATACGCAGTATTTT. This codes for CASRHSLIPTDTQYF.

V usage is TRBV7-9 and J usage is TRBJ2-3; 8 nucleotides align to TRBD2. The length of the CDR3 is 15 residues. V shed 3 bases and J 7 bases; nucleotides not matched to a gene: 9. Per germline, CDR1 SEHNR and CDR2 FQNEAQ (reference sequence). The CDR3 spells CASSLHGGASNTQYF. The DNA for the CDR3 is TGTGCCAGCAGCTTGCACGGGGGGGCTTCGAATACGCAGTATTTT.

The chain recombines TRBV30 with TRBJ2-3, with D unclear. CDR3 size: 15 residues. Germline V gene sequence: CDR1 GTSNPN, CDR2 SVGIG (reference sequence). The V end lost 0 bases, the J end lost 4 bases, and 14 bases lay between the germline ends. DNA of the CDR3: TGTGCCTGGAGTGTCGACGGGCCGACGGCAGATACGCAGTATTTT. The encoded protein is CAWSVDGPTADTQYF.

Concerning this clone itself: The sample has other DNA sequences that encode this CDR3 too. The CDR3 DNA is TGTGCCAGCAGTTTCCGTGGTCCCGGAAACACCATATATTTT. This codes for CASSFRGPGNTIYF. This rearrangement joins TRBV27 to TRBJ1-3; D gene uncertain. Trimming cost V 3 bases and J 4 bases, with 10 bases left between them. The CDR3 length is 14 residues. Germline assignment: CDR1 MNHEY and CDR2 SMNVEV (reference sequence).

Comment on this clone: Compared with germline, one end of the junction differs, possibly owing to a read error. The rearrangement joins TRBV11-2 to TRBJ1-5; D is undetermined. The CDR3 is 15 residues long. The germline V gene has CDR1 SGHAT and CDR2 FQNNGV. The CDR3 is CASSPDGRSDQPQHF. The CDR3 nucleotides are TGTGCCAGCAGCCCGGACGGACGTAGCGATCAGCCCCAGCATTTT.

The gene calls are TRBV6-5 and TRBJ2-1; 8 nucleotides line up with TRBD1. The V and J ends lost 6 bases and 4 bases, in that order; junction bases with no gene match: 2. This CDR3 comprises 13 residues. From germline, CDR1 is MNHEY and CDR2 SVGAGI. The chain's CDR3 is CASRDREYNEQFF. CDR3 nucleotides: TGTGCCAGCAGGGACAGGGAGTACAATGAGCAGTTCTTC.